Detailed here is one TCR beta chain. Antigen: not known. This specimen comes from a study of Ad26.COV2.S vaccination and SARS-CoV-2 variants. Study-wide background: Among those in the COV1001 Ad26.COV2.S trial arm was the donor. Ad26.COV2.S given intramuscularly, once or twice 56 days apart.

The treatment: roughly 19 received Ad26.COV2.S at low or high dose, single or two shots; 5 received placebo; per-sample allocation not given. Each sample was drawn 63 days after the first injection (of vaccine or placebo). Here immunoSEQ multiplex PCR was the method, and the copy in TCRdb shows in-frame clones only, minus some. This table holds over 450,000 clones, nearly 90% found once. The germline V gene has CDR1 SGHDN and CDR2 FVKESK. The CDR3 length is 15 residues. Trimming left V 4 bases short and J 4 bases short, with 16 bases between. Study-wide results and limits: Similar non-spike TCR breadth was observed in recipients of vaccine and of placebo.

This clonotype was sampled from a person between 18 and 65 years old who received the Ad26.COV2.S COVID-19 vaccine or a placebo. The chain combines TRBV14 with TRBJ1-2; D may be TRBD1 (5 bases). The sequences come from peripheral blood, collected in a trial of Ad26.COV2.S vaccine versus placebo. CDR3 nucleotide sequence: TGTGCCAGCAGCCCCCGGGACCGCACCTTCTATGGCTACACCTTC. Translated: CASSPRDRTFYGYTF.